The 22 T cell receptor beta chains below all came from one sample that was sequenced in a study of blood T cell repertoires in COVID-19. The protocol was immunoSEQ multiplex PCR, while the TCRdb copy is restricted to in-frame clones and leaves out a portion. The table has some 300,000 clones, around nine tenths seen once. The sequenced sample was peripheral blood. These receptors were obtained from a woman aged 70-85 years with COVID-19, enrolled during active disease.

The V gene is TRBV5-1, the J gene TRBJ2-7; TRBD2 matches 8 bases. This CDR3 spans 13 amino acids. Looked up from germline, CDR1 is SGHRS and CDR2 is YFSETQ. Trimming removed 4 bases from V and 7 bases from J; junction bases left unmatched: 7. The CDR3: CASSRAPGGEQYF. As DNA, the CDR3 is TGCGCCAGCAGCAGGGCCCCGGGGGGGGAGCAGTACTTC.

The rearrangement links TRBV24-1 to TRBJ2-5, with a weak D call TRBD2 (5 bases). The length of the CDR3 is 13 residues. CDR1 KGHDR and CDR2 SFDVKD come from the germline V gene. V dropped 4 bases and J dropped 5 bases, with 10 bases sitting between them. Here the CDR3 DNA reads TGTGCCACCAGTGACCGACCGGGGGAGACCCAGTACTTC. Translating it yields CATSDRPGETQYF.

The V gene is TRBV5-4, the J gene TRBJ2-7; the D gene is possibly TRBD2 (6 bases). The CDR3 is made up of 15 amino acids. The ends were cut back, 0 bases at V and 3 bases at J, with 13 bases in the middle. Germline V gene lookup returns CDR1 SGHNT and CDR2 YYREEE (reference sequence). The CDR3 is CASSLDGRGFYEQYF. The CDR3 bases are TGTGCCAGCAGCTTGGATGGCCGGGGGTTCTACGAGCAGTACTTC. Supplemented by reference TRBV5-4 and TRBJ2-7, the full variable domain reads ETGVTQSPTHLIKTRGQQVTLRCSSQSGHNTVSWYQQALGQGPQFIFQYYREEENGRGNFPPRFSGLQFPNYSSELNVNALELDDSALYLCASSLDGRGFYEQYFGPGTRLTVT.

V and J are TRBV24-1 and TRBJ2-7; 9 nucleotides agree with TRBD1. Germline V gives CDR1 KGHDR, CDR2 SFDVKD. V lost 3 bases and J lost 3; bases outside the gene matches: 5. CDR3 size: 15 residues. For the CDR3, the DNA is TGTGCCACCAGTGATACCCGGGACAGGGACTACGAGCAGTACTTC. Its protein product is CATSDTRDRDYEQYF.

V is TRBV23-1 and J is TRBJ2-7, with a tentative D call TRBD1 (6 bases). TRBV23-1 is given ORF status, its function remaining uncertain. The CDR3 totals 17 residues. V was shortened by 3 bases and J by 5 bases, with 23 bases between the two germline ends. CDR3 nucleotides: TGCGCCAGCAGTCAGTCCCACCTAGACAGGTCCGGGGACGAGCAGTACTTC. Translating it yields CASSQSHLDRSGDEQYF.

CDR3 sequence reads: CASSFQAGYNEQFF. Written as DNA, the CDR3 is TGTGCCAGCAGCTTTCAGGCCGGTTACAATGAGCAGTTCTTC. J is TRBJ2-1 and V is TRBV5-6; D is undetermined. This CDR3 is built from 14 residues. V shed 2 bases and J shed 4 bases, with 10 bases lying between them. In germline, CDR1 is SGHDT, CDR2 YYEEEE. Looking up the rest from reference TRBV5-6 and TRBJ2-1 gives the full variable domain: DAGVTQSPTHLIKTRGQQVTLRCSPKSGHDTVSWYQQALGQGPQFIFQYYEEEERQRGNFPDRFSGHQFPNYSSELNVNALLLGDSALYLCASSFQAGYNEQFFGPGTRLTVL.

The CDR3 DNA reads as TGTGCCAGCAGGAACCGACAGGGTTCACCCCTCCACTTT. Its translation: CASRNRQGSPLHF. This chain connects TRBV6-5 to TRBJ1-6; 7 nucleotides match TRBD1. The germline CDR1 and CDR2 sequences are MNHEY and SVGAGI. This CDR3 contains 13 residues. V was clipped by 6 bases and J by 9 bases; unmatched bases: 5.

A single count supports this clone. V gene TRBV5-1 combines with J gene TRBJ2-1, with 9 bases lining up with TRBD1. V was pared by 6 bases and J by 5 bases, with 12 bases of the junction left unmatched. Germline lookup yields CDR1 SGHRS and CDR2 YFSETQ. CDR3 size: 16 residues. The CDR3, as DNA: TGCGCCAGCACCCCCCCGGGGACAGGGTCGAACAATGAGCAGTTCTTC. Amino acids: CASTPPGTGSNNEQFF.

This clone counts as medium-sized (0.01 to 0.1%). The chain links TRBV18 to TRBJ2-7; a possible D gene is TRBD2 (6 bases). V shed 3 bases and J shed 3 bases, with 12 bases lying between them. The CDR3 loop spans 14 amino acids. Germline lookup yields CDR1 KGHSH and CDR2 LQKENI. CDR3 sequence (DNA): TGTGCCAGCTCACCGGAAAGCGGGCACTACGAGCAGTACTTC. This sequence encodes CASSPESGHYEQYF.

This clone has just one count. This chain connects TRBV5-4 to TRBJ2-7; the match to TRBD2 covers 7 bases. Looked up from germline, CDR1 is SGHNT and CDR2 is YYREEE (reference sequence). The V segment lost 4 bases and the J segment 2 bases; nucleotides outside the gene matches: 9. The CDR3 has 15 amino acids. This chain's CDR3 is CASSASTGGPYEQYF. CDR3 bases: TGTGCCAGCAGCGCCTCAACGGGGGGACCCTACGAGCAGTACTTC.

This clone was seen just once. The chain joins TRBV24-1 to TRBJ2-5; 14 positions agree with TRBD2. Per the germline V gene, CDR1 is KGHDR and CDR2 is SFDVKD. The CDR3 is made up of 17 amino acids. Trimming at V came to 4 bases and at J to 5 bases, leaving 8 bases not matched to a gene. This CDR3 reads CATSEGLAGALRETQYF. The CDR3 DNA reads TGTGCCACCAGTGAGGGACTAGCGGGGGCCTTAAGGGAGACCCAGTACTTC.

The gene calls are TRBV5-5 and TRBJ2-5, with a possible D match to TRBD2 (7 bases). The CDR3 totals 16 residues. V was trimmed by 4 bases and J by 0 bases, leaving 16 bases between them. Germline CDR1 reads SGHKS; CDR2 reads YYEKEE (reference sequence). The chain's CDR3 is CASSPPGGRYQETQYF. The CDR3 DNA reads as TGTGCCAGCAGCCCCCCCGGGGGGCGTTACCAAGAGACCCAGTACTTC.

The V gene is TRBV28, the J gene TRBJ1-2; unclear D gene. The CDR3 extends over 15 amino acids. The V gene's germline CDR1 is MDHEN and CDR2 SYDVKM. V dropped 2 bases and J dropped 0 bases, with 10 bases sitting between them. CDR3 protein: CASSLGREANYGYTF. CDR3 in DNA: TGTGCCAGCAGTTTAGGGCGGGAAGCTAACTATGGCTACACCTTC.

V and J are TRBV19 and TRBJ1-1, with 12 bases identical to TRBD1. Germline values: CDR1 LNHDA, CDR2 SQIVND (reference sequence). This CDR3 is built from 16 residues. J lost 4 bases, V lost 4 bases, and 7 bases had no gene match. The CDR3 region is CASSTGTGGLGTEAFF. The CDR3 coding sequence is TGTGCCAGTAGTACCGGGACAGGGGGCTTGGGCACTGAAGCTTTCTTT.

In this sample, this clone turned up once. CDR3 loop: CAGHPRSLMNTEAFF. The CDR3, as DNA: TGTGCCGGTCACCCTAGGAGTCTGATGAACACTGAAGCTTTCTTT. The chain carries TRBV11-1 and TRBJ1-1; D not certain. The CDR3 spans 15 residues. Germline V gives CDR1 SGHAT, CDR2 FQDESV (reference sequence). Trimming stripped 11 bases from V and 0 bases from J, with 19 bases between.

J is TRBJ2-3 and V is TRBV10-2, with TRBD1 as a possible D gene (6 bases). V lost 4 bases and J 2 bases, leaving 7 bases between the germline ends. The CDR3 covers 13 residues. CDR1 is WSHSY, CDR2 SAAADI, per germline. The CDR3 DNA is TGCGCCAGCAGTGGACAGGACACAGATACGCAGTATTTT. Residues: CASSGQDTDTQYF.

The chain links TRBV28 to TRBJ1-2, with 7 bases lining up with TRBD1. V lost 4 bases and J lost 0; bases outside the gene matches: 5. CDR3 size: 15 residues. Looked up from germline, CDR1 is MDHEN and CDR2 is SYDVKM. CDR3 loop: CASSSGTASNYGYTF. For the CDR3, the DNA is TGTGCCAGCAGTTCCGGGACAGCGTCTAACTATGGCTACACCTTC.

The chain joins TRBV10-3 to TRBJ1-2, with 7 bases fitting TRBD1. Germline V gives CDR1 ENHRY, CDR2 SYGVKD. CDR3 length: 15 amino acids. The V gene end was trimmed by 2 bases and the J gene end by 6 bases; junction bases not matched to a gene: 9. CDR3: CAISEGNRGTNGYTF. The CDR3 coding sequence is TGTGCCATCAGTGAGGGAAACAGGGGAACAAATGGCTACACCTTC.

The rearrangement joins TRBV7-2 to TRBJ2-5; D possibly corresponds to TRBD2 (6 bases). In germline, CDR1 is SGHTA, CDR2 FQGNSA. The CDR3 has 15 residues. Trimming stripped 5 bases from V and 1 base from J, with 14 bases between. CDR3 sequence (DNA): TGTGCCAGCAGCCTTTACCGGGACTTCCAAGAGACCCAGTACTTC. Translating it yields CASSLYRDFQETQYF. Together with reference TRBV7-2 and TRBJ2-5, the CDR3 gives the full variable domain: GAGVSQSPSNKVTEKGKDVELRCDPISGHTALYWYRQSLGQGLEFLIYFQGNSAPDKSGLPSDRFSAERTGGSVSTLTIQRTQQEDSAVYLCASSLYRDFQETQYFGPGTRLLVL.

This chain joins TRBV6-5 and TRBJ1-1, with 7 bases identical to TRBD1. J was trimmed by 1 base and V by 6 bases; bases with no gene match: 2. The CDR3 consists of 13 residues. CDR1 is MNHEY and CDR2 is SVGAGI in the germline V gene. CDR3 sequence: CASRDRSNTEAFF. The DNA for the CDR3 is TGTGCCAGCAGGGACAGGTCGAACACTGAAGCTTTCTTT.

The table lists this clone with a few counts. V gene TRBV14 combines with J gene TRBJ1-1, with D possibly being TRBD1 (5 bases). This CDR3 is built from 17 residues. The ends were cut back, 4 bases at V and 0 bases at J, with 18 bases in the middle. Germline CDR1 and CDR2: SGHDN and FVKESK. CDR3: CASSPTGLSSMNTEAFF. The DNA of the CDR3 is TGTGCCAGCAGCCCCACAGGATTGTCTTCGATGAACACTGAAGCTTTCTTT.

V and J are TRBV6-2 or TRBV6-3 and TRBJ2-3; D may be TRBD2 (5 bases). CDR1 MNHEY and CDR2 SVGEGT come from the germline V gene. Trimming took off 2 bases at V and 4 bases at J, with 7 bases between the two ends. This CDR3 is 13 amino acids long. CDR3 sequence: CASSYGRADTQYF. CDR3 sequence (DNA): TGTGCCAGCAGTTACGGGAGAGCAGATACGCAGTATTTT.